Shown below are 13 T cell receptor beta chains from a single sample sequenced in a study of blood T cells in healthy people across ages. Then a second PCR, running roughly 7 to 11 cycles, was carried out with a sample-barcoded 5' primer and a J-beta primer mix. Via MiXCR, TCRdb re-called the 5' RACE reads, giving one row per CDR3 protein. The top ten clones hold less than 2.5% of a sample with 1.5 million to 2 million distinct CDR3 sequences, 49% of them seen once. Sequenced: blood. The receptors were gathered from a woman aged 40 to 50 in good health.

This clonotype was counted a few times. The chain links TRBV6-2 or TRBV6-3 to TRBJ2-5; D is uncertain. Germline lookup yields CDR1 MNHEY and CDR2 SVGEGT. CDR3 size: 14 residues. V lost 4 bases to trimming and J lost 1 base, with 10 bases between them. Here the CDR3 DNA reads TGTGCCAGCAGTTTCCCACTCACCCAAGAGACCCAGTACTTC. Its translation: CASSFPLTQETQYF.

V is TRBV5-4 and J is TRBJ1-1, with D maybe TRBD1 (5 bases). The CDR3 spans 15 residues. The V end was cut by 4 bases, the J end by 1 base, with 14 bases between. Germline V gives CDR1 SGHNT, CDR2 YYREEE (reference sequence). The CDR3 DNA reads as TGTGCCAGCAGCAGTCAGCAGACAGCGAACACTGAAGCTTTCTTT. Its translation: CASSSQQTANTEAFF.

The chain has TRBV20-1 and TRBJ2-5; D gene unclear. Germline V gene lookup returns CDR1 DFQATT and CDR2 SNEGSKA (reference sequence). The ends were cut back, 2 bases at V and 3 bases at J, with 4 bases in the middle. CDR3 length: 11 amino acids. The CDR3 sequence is CSARQKETQYF. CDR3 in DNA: TGCAGTGCTAGACAGAAAGAGACCCAGTACTTC.

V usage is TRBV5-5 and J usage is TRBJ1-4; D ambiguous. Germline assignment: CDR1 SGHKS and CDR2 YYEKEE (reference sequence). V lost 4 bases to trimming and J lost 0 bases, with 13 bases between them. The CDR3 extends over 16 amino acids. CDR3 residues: CASSPYGPTTNEKLFF. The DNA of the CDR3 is TGTGCCAGCAGCCCGTACGGACCGACAACTAATGAAAAACTGTTTTTT.

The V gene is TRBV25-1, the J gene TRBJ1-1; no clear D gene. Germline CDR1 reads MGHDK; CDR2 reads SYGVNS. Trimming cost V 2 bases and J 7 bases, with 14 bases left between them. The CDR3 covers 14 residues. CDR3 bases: TGTGCCAGCAGTGAAGGCGGGCGATTAATTGAAGCTTTCTTT. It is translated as CASSEGGRLIEAFF. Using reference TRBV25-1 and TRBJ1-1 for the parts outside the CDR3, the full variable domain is EADIYQTPRYLVIGTGKKITLECSQTMGHDKMYWYQQDPGMELHLIHYSYGVNSTEKGDLSSESTVSRIRTEHFPLTLESARPSHTSQYLCASSEGGRLIEAFFGQGTRLTVV.

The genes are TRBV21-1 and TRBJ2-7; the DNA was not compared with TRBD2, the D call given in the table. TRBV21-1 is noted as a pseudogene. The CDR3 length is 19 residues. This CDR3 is CASSKDGGWGALNSYEQYF. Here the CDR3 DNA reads TGTGCCAGCAGCAAAGATGGAGGGTGGGGGGCCCTAAACTCCTACGAGCAGTACTTC.

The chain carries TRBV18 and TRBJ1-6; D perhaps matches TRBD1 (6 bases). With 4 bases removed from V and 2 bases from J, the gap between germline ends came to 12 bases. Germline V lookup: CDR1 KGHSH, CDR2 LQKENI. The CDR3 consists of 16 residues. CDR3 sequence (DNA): TGTGCCAGCTCACTTATCAGGACAGCCTATAATTCACCCCTCCACTTT. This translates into CASSLIRTAYNSPLHF.

DNA for the CDR3: TGTGCCAGCAGTACCCGGACAGGGGCCAACGAGCAGTACTTC. Amino acids: CASSTRTGANEQYF. The chain has TRBV6-2 or TRBV6-3 and TRBJ2-7, with 9 bases matching TRBD1. Germline V gene sequence: CDR1 MNHEY, CDR2 SVGEGT. Unmatched junction bases numbered 7, after V lost 5 bases and J lost 5 bases. The CDR3 is made up of 14 amino acids.

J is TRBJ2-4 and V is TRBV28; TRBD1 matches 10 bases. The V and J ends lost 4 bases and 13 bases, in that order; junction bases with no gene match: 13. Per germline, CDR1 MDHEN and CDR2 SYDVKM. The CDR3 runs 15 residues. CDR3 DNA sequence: TGTGCCAGCAGTTCTCCGGGACAGGGGTCGGCCATACAGTACTTC. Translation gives CASSSPGQGSAIQYF. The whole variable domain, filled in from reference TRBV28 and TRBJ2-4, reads DVKVTQSSRYLVKRTGEKVFLECVQDMDHENMFWYRQDPGLGLRLIYFSYDVKMKEKGDIPEGYSVSREKKERFSLILESASTNQTSMYLCASSSPGQGSAIQYFGAGTRLSVL.

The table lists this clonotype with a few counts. CDR3 in amino acids: CSAREVAGSTDTQYF. CDR3 nucleotides: TGCAGTGCTAGAGAGGTAGCGGGGAGCACAGATACGCAGTATTTT. This chain joins TRBV20-1 and TRBJ2-3; 8 nucleotides line up with TRBD2. The CDR3 totals 15 residues. Trimming cost V 0 bases and J 0 bases; bases outside gene matches: 2. The germline gives CDR1 DFQATT, CDR2 SNEGSKA (reference sequence).

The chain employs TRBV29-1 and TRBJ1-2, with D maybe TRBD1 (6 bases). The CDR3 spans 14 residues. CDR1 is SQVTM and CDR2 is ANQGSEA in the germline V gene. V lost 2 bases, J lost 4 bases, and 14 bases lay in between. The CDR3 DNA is TGCAGCGTTGAACGGGGGCAGGGAGGCTATGGCTACACCTTC. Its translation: CSVERGQGGYGYTF. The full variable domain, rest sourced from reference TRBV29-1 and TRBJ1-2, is SAVISQKPSRDICQRGTSLTIQCQVDSQVTMMFWYRQQPGQSLTLIATANQGSEATYESGFVIDKFPISRPNLTFSTLTVSNMSPEDSSIYLCSVERGQGGYGYTFGSGTRLTVV.

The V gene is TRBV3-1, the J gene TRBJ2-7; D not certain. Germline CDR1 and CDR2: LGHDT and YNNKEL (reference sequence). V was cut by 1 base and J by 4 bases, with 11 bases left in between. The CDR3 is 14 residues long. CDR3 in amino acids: CASSQVDHKYEQYF. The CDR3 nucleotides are TGTGCCAGCAGCCAAGTGGACCACAAGTACGAGCAGTACTTC.

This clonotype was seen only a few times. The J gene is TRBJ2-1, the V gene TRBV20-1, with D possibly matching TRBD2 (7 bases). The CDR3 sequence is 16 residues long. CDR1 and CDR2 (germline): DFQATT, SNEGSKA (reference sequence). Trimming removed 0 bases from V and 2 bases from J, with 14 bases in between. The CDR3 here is CSARDGAGATYNEQFF. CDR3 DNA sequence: TGCAGTGCTAGAGATGGGGCGGGGGCCACCTACAATGAGCAGTTCTTC.